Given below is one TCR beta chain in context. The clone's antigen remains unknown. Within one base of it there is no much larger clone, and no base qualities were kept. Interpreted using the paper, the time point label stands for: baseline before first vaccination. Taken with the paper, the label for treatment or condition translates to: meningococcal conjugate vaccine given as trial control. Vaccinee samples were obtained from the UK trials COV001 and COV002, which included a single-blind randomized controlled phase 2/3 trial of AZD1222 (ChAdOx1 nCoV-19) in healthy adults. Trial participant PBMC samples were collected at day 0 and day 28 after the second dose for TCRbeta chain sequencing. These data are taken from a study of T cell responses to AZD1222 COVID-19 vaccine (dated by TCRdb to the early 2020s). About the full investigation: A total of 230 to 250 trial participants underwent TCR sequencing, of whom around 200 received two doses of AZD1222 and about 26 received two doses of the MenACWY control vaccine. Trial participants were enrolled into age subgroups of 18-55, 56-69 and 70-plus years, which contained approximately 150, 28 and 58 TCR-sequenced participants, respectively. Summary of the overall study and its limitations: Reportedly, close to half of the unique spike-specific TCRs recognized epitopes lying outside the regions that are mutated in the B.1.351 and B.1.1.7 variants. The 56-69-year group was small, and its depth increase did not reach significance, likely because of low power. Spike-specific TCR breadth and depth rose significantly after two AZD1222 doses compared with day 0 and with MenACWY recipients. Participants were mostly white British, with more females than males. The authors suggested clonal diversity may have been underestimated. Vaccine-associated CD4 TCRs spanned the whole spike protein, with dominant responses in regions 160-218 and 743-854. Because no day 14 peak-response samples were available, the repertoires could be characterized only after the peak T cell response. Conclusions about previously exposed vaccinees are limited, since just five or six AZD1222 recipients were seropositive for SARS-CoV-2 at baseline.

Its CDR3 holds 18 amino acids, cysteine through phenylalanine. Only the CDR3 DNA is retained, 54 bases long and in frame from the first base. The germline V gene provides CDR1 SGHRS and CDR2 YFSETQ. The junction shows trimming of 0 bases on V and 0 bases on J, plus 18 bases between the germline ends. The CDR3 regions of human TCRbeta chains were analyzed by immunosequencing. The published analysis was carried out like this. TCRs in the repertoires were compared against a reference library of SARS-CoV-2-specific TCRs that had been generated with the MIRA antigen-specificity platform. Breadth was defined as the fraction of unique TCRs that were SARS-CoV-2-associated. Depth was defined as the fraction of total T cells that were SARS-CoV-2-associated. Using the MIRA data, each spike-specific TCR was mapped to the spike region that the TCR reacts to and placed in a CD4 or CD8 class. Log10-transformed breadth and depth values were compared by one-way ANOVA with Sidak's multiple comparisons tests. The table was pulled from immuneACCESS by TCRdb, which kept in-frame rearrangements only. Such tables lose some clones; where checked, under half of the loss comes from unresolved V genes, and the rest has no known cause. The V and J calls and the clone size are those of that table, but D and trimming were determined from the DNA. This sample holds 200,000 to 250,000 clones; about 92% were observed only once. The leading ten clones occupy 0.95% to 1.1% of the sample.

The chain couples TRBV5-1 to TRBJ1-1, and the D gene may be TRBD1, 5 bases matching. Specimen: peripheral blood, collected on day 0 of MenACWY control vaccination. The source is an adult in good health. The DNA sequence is TGCGCCAGCAGCTTGGGGCAGCGAGGGGTTGCTTTGAACACTGAAGCTTTCTTT. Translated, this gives CASSLGQRGVALNTEAFF.